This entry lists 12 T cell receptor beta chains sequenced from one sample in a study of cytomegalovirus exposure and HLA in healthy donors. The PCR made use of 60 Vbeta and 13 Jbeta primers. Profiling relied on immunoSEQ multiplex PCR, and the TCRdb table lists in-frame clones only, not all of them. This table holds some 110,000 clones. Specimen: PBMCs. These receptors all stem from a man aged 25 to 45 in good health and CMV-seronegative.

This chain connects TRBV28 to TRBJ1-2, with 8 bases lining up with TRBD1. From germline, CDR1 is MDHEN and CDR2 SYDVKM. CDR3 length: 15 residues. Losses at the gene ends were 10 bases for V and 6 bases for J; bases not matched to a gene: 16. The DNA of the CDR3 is TGTGCCACCTTCCGCCCCCCGCAGGGGGCGAATGGCTACACCTTC. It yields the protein CATFRPPQGANGYTF.

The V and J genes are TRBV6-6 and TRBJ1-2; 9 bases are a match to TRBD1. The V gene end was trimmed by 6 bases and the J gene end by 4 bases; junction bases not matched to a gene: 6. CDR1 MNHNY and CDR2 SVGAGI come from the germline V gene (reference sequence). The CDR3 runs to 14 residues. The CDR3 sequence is CASRTDRGGYGYTF. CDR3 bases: TGTGCCAGCAGAACGGACAGGGGAGGCTATGGCTACACCTTC.

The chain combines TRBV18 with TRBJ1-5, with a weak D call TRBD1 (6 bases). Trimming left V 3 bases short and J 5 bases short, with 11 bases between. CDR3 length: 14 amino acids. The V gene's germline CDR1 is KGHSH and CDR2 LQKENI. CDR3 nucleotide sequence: TGTGCCAGCTCACCTTCAGGGGAATATCAGCCCCAGCATTTT. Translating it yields CASSPSGEYQPQHF.

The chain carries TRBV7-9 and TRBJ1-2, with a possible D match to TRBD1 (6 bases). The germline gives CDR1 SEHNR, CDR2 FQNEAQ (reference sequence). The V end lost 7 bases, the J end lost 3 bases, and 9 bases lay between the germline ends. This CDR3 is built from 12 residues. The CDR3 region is CASMDRDYGYTF. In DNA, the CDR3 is TGTGCCAGCATGGACAGAGACTATGGCTACACCTTC.

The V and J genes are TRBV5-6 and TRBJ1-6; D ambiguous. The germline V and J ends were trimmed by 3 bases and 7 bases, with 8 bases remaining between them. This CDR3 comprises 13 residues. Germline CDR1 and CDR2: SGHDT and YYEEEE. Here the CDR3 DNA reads TGTGCCAGCAGCTCCGTAGAGAATTCACCCCTCCACTTT. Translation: CASSSVENSPLHF.

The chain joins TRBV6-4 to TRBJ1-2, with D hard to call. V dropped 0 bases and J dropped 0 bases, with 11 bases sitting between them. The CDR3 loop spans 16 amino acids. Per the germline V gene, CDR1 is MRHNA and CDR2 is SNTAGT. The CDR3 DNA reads TGTGCCAGCAGTGACTCGATCGGCGGTACTAACTATGGCTACACCTTC. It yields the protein CASSDSIGGTNYGYTF.

The CDR3: CASSRGGNEQFF. The CDR3 coding sequence is TGTGCCAGCAGCAGGGGGGGCAATGAGCAGTTCTTC. This chain links TRBV7-9 with TRBJ2-1; weak D call: TRBD2 (7 bases). Germline V gene sequence: CDR1 SEHNR, CDR2 FQNEAQ (reference sequence). The CDR3 has 12 residues. The V end lost 5 bases, the J end lost 6 bases, and 8 bases lay between the germline ends.

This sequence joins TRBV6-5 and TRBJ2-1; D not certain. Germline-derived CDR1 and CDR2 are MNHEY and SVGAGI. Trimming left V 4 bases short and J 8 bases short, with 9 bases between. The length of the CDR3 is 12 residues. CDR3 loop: CASSFDLDEQFF. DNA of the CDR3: TGTGCCAGCAGTTTCGACTTGGATGAGCAGTTCTTC.

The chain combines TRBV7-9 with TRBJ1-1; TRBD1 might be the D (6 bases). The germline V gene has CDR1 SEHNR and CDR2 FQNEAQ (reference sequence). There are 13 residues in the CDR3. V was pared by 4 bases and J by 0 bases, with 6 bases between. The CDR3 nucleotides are TGTGCCAGCAGCTGGACAGTGAACACTGAAGCTTTCTTT. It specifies CASSWTVNTEAFF.

CDR3 DNA: TGTGCCAGCAGTTCTATCAATGAAAAACTGTTTTTT. This gives the protein CASSSINEKLFF. V usage is TRBV6-5 and J usage is TRBJ1-4; the D is unclear. V was clipped by 4 bases and J by 5 bases, with 5 bases between them. This CDR3 contains 12 residues. CDR1 and CDR2 (germline): MNHEY, SVGAGI.

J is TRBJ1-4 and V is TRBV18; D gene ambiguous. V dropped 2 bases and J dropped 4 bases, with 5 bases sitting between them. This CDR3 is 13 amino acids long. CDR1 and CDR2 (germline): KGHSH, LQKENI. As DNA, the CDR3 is TGTGCCAGCTCACCATCCTTTAATGAAAAACTGTTTTTT. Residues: CASSPSFNEKLFF. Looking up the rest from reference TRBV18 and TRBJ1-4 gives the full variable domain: NAGVMQNPRHLVRRRGQEARLRCSPMKGHSHVYWYRQLPEEGLKFMVYLQKENIIDESGMPKERFSAEFPKEGPSILRIQQVVRGDSAAYFCASSPSFNEKLFFGSGTQLSVL.

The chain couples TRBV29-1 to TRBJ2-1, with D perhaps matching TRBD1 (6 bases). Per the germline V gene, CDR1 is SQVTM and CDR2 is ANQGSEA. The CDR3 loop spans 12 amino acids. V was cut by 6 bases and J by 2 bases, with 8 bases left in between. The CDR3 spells CSVDRAYNEQFF. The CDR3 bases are TGCAGCGTGGACAGAGCCTACAATGAGCAGTTCTTC.